The 32 T cell receptor beta chains presented below share a single source sample, sequenced in a study of T cell repertoires in cytomegalovirus infection. No cognate antigen is known for these TCRs. TCRdb fed the reads into MiXCR, producing one record per CDR3 protein. The table lists 80,000 or so distinct CDR3 sequences, approximately 40% of them singletons, with over 85% in the top ten. Specimen: CD8+ T cells from cultured PBMCs, collected from culture after CMV antigen stimulation. These receptors were taken from a human donor in good health (CMV status not recorded). Some clones in this sample may be carry-over from other donors' samples.

The rearrangement uses TRBV20-1 and TRBJ2-3, with 8 bases lining up with TRBD1. V lost 0 bases and J lost 4; bases outside the gene matches: 9. The CDR3 length is 16 residues. CDR1 is DFQATT, CDR2 SNEGSKA, per germline (reference sequence). The CDR3 sequence is CSARDQETGDADTQYF. In DNA, the CDR3 is TGCAGTGCTAGAGATCAAGAGACAGGGGACGCAGATACGCAGTATTTT.

This chain connects TRBV19 to TRBJ1-1; D gene unclear. CDR1 LNHDA and CDR2 SQIVND come from the germline V gene (reference sequence). This CDR3 comprises 13 residues. The V and J ends lost 5 bases and 3 bases respectively, with 10 bases between them. In nucleotides, the CDR3 is TGTGCCAGTAGTGTGGACGGATACACTGAAGCTTTCTTT. Translation: CASSVDGYTEAFF.

The CDR3 spells CASSFTPPETGNQPQHF. For the CDR3, the DNA is TGTGCCAGCAGCTTCACCCCACCGGAGACAGGCAATCAGCCCCAGCATTTT. The chain has TRBV7-2 and TRBJ1-5; possibly TRBD1 for D (5 bases). Germline loops: CDR1 SGHTA, CDR2 FQGNSA. CDR3 length: 17 residues. V shed 3 bases and J shed 2 bases, with 17 bases lying between them.

This CDR3 is CAANRGLSNNEQFF. The CDR3, as DNA: TGTGCCGCAAATAGGGGACTATCCAACAATGAGCAGTTCTTC. The rearrangement uses TRBV6-6 and TRBJ2-1; 7 nucleotides agree with TRBD2. The CDR3 consists of 14 residues. Looked up from germline, CDR1 is MNHNY and CDR2 is SVGAGI (reference sequence). V was pared by 11 bases and J by 5 bases, with 12 bases of the junction left unmatched.

V usage is TRBV11-2 and J usage is TRBJ1-1, with D tentatively TRBD1 (6 bases). Trimming stripped 3 bases from V and 1 base from J, with 12 bases between. This CDR3 comprises 15 residues. The germline V gene has CDR1 SGHAT and CDR2 FQNNGV. The CDR3 here is CASSFRGLSNTEAFF. The CDR3 DNA follows: TGTGCCAGCAGCTTTCGGGGGCTATCGAACACTGAAGCTTTCTTT.

This clonotype was seen a single time. This chain links TRBV20-1 with TRBJ1-5; the D gene is possibly TRBD1 (6 bases). Deletions cut 8 bases from V and 2 bases from J, with 19 bases between. There are 15 residues in the CDR3. From germline, CDR1 is DFQATT and CDR2 SNEGSKA (reference sequence). As DNA, the CDR3 is TGCAGTCTCTTTCCCCCCGGGGGCGGCAATCAGCCCCAGCATTTT. It encodes CSLFPPGGGNQPQHF.

The V gene is TRBV27, the J gene TRBJ2-7; 8 bases are shared with TRBD2. The CDR3 is 17 residues long. V was pared by 0 bases and J by 3 bases, with 10 bases of the junction left unmatched. Germline CDR1 and CDR2: MNHEY and SMNVEV (reference sequence). The CDR3 is CASSLSGPREGGYEQYF. CDR3 coding DNA: TGTGCCAGCAGTTTATCCGGCCCCCGGGAGGGGGGCTACGAGCAGTACTTC.

This clonotype was seen a handful of times. The rearrangement links TRBV20-1 to TRBJ2-7; perhaps TRBD2 as D (7 bases). Trimming took off 6 bases at V and 1 base at J, with 16 bases between the two ends. From germline, CDR1 is DFQATT and CDR2 SNEGSKA (reference sequence). The CDR3 covers 14 residues. CDR3 bases: TGCAGTGCAAGGGGGGGGTCTTTTTCCTACGAGCAGTACTTC. As protein: CSARGGSFSYEQYF.

This clonotype has a single count. The chain uses TRBV6-2 or TRBV6-3 and TRBJ2-7; perhaps TRBD2 as D (7 bases). Trimming left V 2 bases short and J 1 base short, with 12 bases between. This CDR3 has 15 amino acids. Germline-derived CDR1 and CDR2 are MNHEY and SVGEGT. CDR3 in DNA: TGTGCCAGCAGTTACGGGGCGGGGGCGTCCTACGAGCAGTACTTC. Translating it yields CASSYGAGASYEQYF.

CDR3 region: CASSLRSLGGEQYF. CDR3 nucleotides: TGTGCCAGCAGTTTAAGATCCTTAGGGGGCGAGCAGTACTTC. The chain carries TRBV28 and TRBJ2-7; D might be TRBD1 (6 bases). This CDR3 comprises 14 residues. Per the germline V gene, CDR1 is MDHEN and CDR2 is SYDVKM. The V end lost 2 bases, the J end lost 6 bases, and 14 bases lay between the germline ends.

This clonotype was recorded many times. This sequence joins TRBV28 and TRBJ2-6, with TRBD1 matching over 7 bases. Germline CDR1 and CDR2: MDHEN and SYDVKM. CDR3 length: 18 amino acids. V trimming: 3 bases; J trimming: 3 bases; junction bases outside the gene matches: 11. This CDR3 is CASSFHMPRGRGANVLTF. The CDR3, as DNA: TGTGCCAGCAGTTTTCACATGCCAAGGGGGCGTGGGGCCAACGTCCTGACTTTC.

The chain uses TRBV27 and TRBJ2-3; possibly TRBD1 or TRBD2 for D (5 bases each). The V gene lost 7 bases and the J gene lost 2 bases, with 19 bases spanning the gap. Germline V gene sequence: CDR1 MNHEY, CDR2 SMNVEV (reference sequence). This CDR3 has 16 amino acids. The CDR3 reads CASTPRLGRATDTQYF. CDR3 sequence (DNA): TGTGCCAGCACCCCGAGGCTGGGGCGGGCCACAGATACGCAGTATTTT.

This clonotype was counted between two and nine times. The chain carries TRBV12-3 or TRBV12-4 and TRBJ2-1, with TRBD2 matching 8 bases. This CDR3 comprises 16 residues. The J segment lost 2 bases and the V segment lost 6 bases, leaving 9 bases of the junction unmatched. The CDR3 bases are TGTGCCAGCAGAGCCCCTGGGCGGGGGGCCTACAATGAGCAGTTCTTC. It yields the protein CASRAPGRGAYNEQFF.

This chain joins TRBV6-5 and TRBJ2-1; weak D call: TRBD2 (6 bases). The germline V gene has CDR1 MNHEY and CDR2 SVGAGI. The ends were cut back, 2 bases at V and 2 bases at J, with 10 bases in the middle. This CDR3 has 15 residues. CDR3: CASSYGGITYNEQFF. The CDR3 DNA reads TGTGCCAGCAGTTACGGCGGGATTACCTACAATGAGCAGTTCTTC.

This chain uses TRBV2 with TRBJ2-7, with D perhaps being TRBD1 or TRBD2 (5 bases each). CDR3 length: 14 residues. In germline, CDR1 is SNHLY, CDR2 FYNNEI. With 7 bases removed from V and 2 bases from J, the gap between germline ends came to 15 bases. CDR3 DNA: TGTGCCAGCAAAAGGGACGATTGGGCCTACGAGCAGTACTTC. Translating gives CASKRDDWAYEQYF. The full variable domain, in which reference TRBV2 and TRBJ2-7 provide the parts outside the CDR3, is EPEVTQTPSHQVTQMGQEVILRCVPISNHLYFYWYRQILGQKVEFLVSFYNNEISEKSEIFDDQFSVERPDGSNFTLKIRSTKLEDSAMYFCASKRDDWAYEQYFGPGTRLTVT.

A few counts support this clonotype. The V gene is TRBV6-2 or TRBV6-3, the J gene TRBJ2-7; 14 nucleotides agree with TRBD2. This CDR3 is 15 amino acids long. V trimming: 6 bases; J trimming: 3 bases; junction bases outside the gene matches: 4. Germline V CDR1 and CDR2: MNHEY, SVGEGT. CDR3 in amino acids: CASSPGLAGGYEQYF. The CDR3, as DNA: TGTGCCAGCAGCCCCGGACTAGCGGGGGGCTACGAGCAGTACTTC.

The chain uses TRBV24-1 and TRBJ2-1; 13 positions agree with TRBD2. The ends lost 5 bases at V and 10 bases at J; junction bases unmatched: 4. Per the germline V gene, CDR1 is KGHDR and CDR2 is SFDVKD. The CDR3 totals 14 residues. The CDR3 sequence is CATSGGTSGVEQFF. As DNA, the CDR3 is TGTGCCACCAGTGGAGGGACTAGCGGGGTCGAGCAGTTCTTC.

Worth noting for this clonotype: As the CDR3 is not closed by the conserved phenylalanine or tryptophan, this likely results from a read error. The DNA is left out, because the CDR3 cannot be placed on it with certainty; the CDR3 is given as TCRdb lists it. The chain uses TRBV29-1 and TRBJ1-5. The CDR3 contains 11 residues when both ends are counted. Per the germline V gene, CDR1 is SQVTM and CDR2 is ANQGSEA. The CDR3: CSPSKGALLVA.

The sample holds a few counts of this clonotype. The V and J genes are TRBV7-2 and TRBJ2-7, with D possibly TRBD2 on 5 matching bases. With 2 bases removed from V and 6 bases from J, the gap between germline ends came to 23 bases. The CDR3 extends over 17 amino acids. Germline CDR1 reads SGHTA; CDR2 reads FQGNSA. The CDR3 coding sequence is TGTGCCAGCAGCTTAAACCAGCGGACGTCGGGCACCCTCGAGCAGTACTTC. It translates to CASSLNQRTSGTLEQYF.

The chain joins TRBV6-5 to TRBJ2-2, with TRBD2 identical over 9 bases. Germline-derived CDR1 and CDR2 are MNHEY and SVGAGI. J was trimmed by 5 bases and V by 6 bases; bases with no gene match: 7. This CDR3 spans 15 amino acids. The CDR3 coding sequence is TGTGCCAGCAGCACCACAGCGGGGGGTACCGGGGAGCTGTTTTTT. This encodes CASSTTAGGTGELFF.

This clonotype came up a few times. The chain links TRBV7-9 to TRBJ2-2; D possibly corresponds to TRBD1 (5 bases). The germline V gene encodes CDR1 SEHNR and CDR2 FQNEAQ (reference sequence). V lost 5 bases and J lost 2, with 18 bases in between. The CDR3 loop spans 17 amino acids. CDR3 DNA: TGTGCCAGCAGCCCTGGTGGGGCAGCGATTAACACCGGGGAGCTGTTTTTT. As protein: CASSPGGAAINTGELFF.

This chain connects TRBV6-2 or TRBV6-3 to TRBJ2-7, with 9 bases matching TRBD1. This CDR3 region has 14 residues. CDR1 and CDR2 from the germline V gene are MNHEY and SVGEGT. V was clipped by 4 bases and J by 3 bases; unmatched bases: 4. This chain's CDR3 is CASSSWTGDYEQYF. DNA of the CDR3: TGTGCCAGCAGTTCTTGGACAGGGGACTACGAGCAGTACTTC.

The chain joins TRBV19 to TRBJ1-5; tentative D call: TRBD1 (5 bases). The germline V gene encodes CDR1 LNHDA and CDR2 SQIVND (reference sequence). The CDR3 extends over 13 amino acids. The germline V and J ends were trimmed by 10 bases and 2 bases, with 12 bases remaining between them. Written as DNA, the CDR3 is TGTGCCACCACAGGTCCGGGCAATCAGCCCCAGCATTTT. Its protein is CATTGPGNQPQHF. Complete variable domain (other parts from reference TRBV19 and TRBJ1-5): DGGITQSPKYLFRKEGQNVTLSCEQNLNHDAMYWYRQDPGQGLRLIYYSQIVNDFQKGDIAEGYSVSREKKESFPLTVTSAQKNPTAFYLCATTGPGNQPQHFGDGTRLSIL.

This clonotype was observed a few times. This sequence joins TRBV5-6 and TRBJ1-1; 7 bases line up with TRBD1. Germline trimming cut 4 bases from V and 3 bases from J; bases unmatched to any gene: 9. This CDR3 comprises 15 residues. CDR1 and CDR2 from the germline V gene are SGHDT and YYEEEE. CDR3 sequence reads: CASSGGQYGDTEAFF. CDR3 nucleotides: TGTGCCAGCAGCGGGGGACAGTACGGCGACACTGAAGCTTTCTTT.

In its sample, this clonotype was seen a few times. The V and J genes are TRBV13 and TRBJ2-5, with 9 bases matching TRBD1. In germline, CDR1 is PRHDT, CDR2 FYEKMQ (reference sequence). The V gene end was trimmed by 5 bases and the J gene end by 1 base; junction bases not matched to a gene: 5. The CDR3 consists of 15 residues. The CDR3 here is CASSPRTGVQETQYF. The CDR3 DNA reads TGTGCCAGCAGCCCTCGGACAGGGGTCCAAGAGACCCAGTACTTC.

The chain combines TRBV13 with TRBJ1-1, with a possible D match to TRBD1 (5 bases). CDR3 length equals 15 residues. The germline V and J ends were trimmed by 5 bases and 1 base, with 14 bases remaining between them. The V gene's germline CDR1 is PRHDT and CDR2 FYEKMQ (reference sequence). The CDR3, as DNA: TGTGCCAGCAGCATGGGAGACAGTCCGAACACTGAAGCTTTCTTT. Protein sequence: CASSMGDSPNTEAFF.

The genes are TRBV12-3 or TRBV12-4 and TRBJ2-5, with 7 positions matching TRBD1. J lost 0 bases, V lost 6 bases, and 16 bases had no gene match. This CDR3 has 18 amino acids. CDR3 sequence reads: CASSHPETGPEYQETQYF. The CDR3 DNA sequence: TGTGCCAGCAGCCATCCCGAGACAGGGCCTGAGTACCAAGAGACCCAGTACTTC.

Many counts were recorded for this clonotype. The chain carries TRBV7-8 and TRBJ1-3; 10 nucleotides match TRBD1. V gave up 3 bases and J gave up 2 bases; unmatched junction bases: 4. This CDR3 is 16 amino acids long. Germline V lookup: CDR1 SGHVS, CDR2 FQNEAQ. Written as DNA, the CDR3 is TGTGCCAGCAGCTTCGCTGGGACAGGGGCTGGAAACACCATATATTTT. Translation: CASSFAGTGAGNTIYF.

The chain carries TRBV20-1 and TRBJ1-2, with 8 bases fitting TRBD1. This CDR3 region has 17 residues. V dropped 5 bases and J dropped 1; count of bases not matched to a gene: 15. Germline loops: CDR1 DFQATT, CDR2 SNEGSKA (reference sequence). This CDR3 is CSALNPDRAGGNYGYTF. CDR3 sequence (DNA): TGCAGTGCTCTTAACCCGGACAGGGCCGGTGGTAACTATGGCTACACCTTC.

V and J are TRBV6-1 and TRBJ2-3; TRBD1 aligns across 7 bases. The CDR3 runs 17 residues. Germline V gene sequence: CDR1 MNHNS, CDR2 SASEGT. With 5 bases clipped from V and 2 bases from J, the junction kept 13 bases outside the gene matches. The CDR3 loop is CASSLGVDRSFTDTQYF. CDR3 DNA: TGTGCCAGCAGTTTGGGGGTGGACAGGAGCTTCACAGATACGCAGTATTTT.

This clonotype was picked up a small number of times. The chain links TRBV28 to TRBJ2-7; D is uncertain. Trimming removed 8 bases at V and 7 bases at J, with 15 bases between. From germline, CDR1 is MDHEN and CDR2 SYDVKM. CDR3 length equals 12 residues. CDR3 bases: TGTGCCAGCTCCTCCCGGATCGAGGAGCAGTACTTC. This sequence encodes CASSSRIEEQYF. Together with reference TRBV28 and TRBJ2-7, the CDR3 gives the full variable domain: DVKVTQSSRYLVKRTGEKVFLECVQDMDHENMFWYRQDPGLGLRLIYFSYDVKMKEKGDIPEGYSVSREKKERFSLILESASTNQTSMYLCASSSRIEEQYFGPGTRLTVT.

The chain is built from TRBV14 and TRBJ2-1; 8 bases are shared with TRBD2. J gave up 3 bases and V 4 bases, and 14 bases lay outside the gene matches. Germline V gene lookup returns CDR1 SGHDN and CDR2 FVKESK. This CDR3 contains 18 residues. The CDR3 DNA reads as TGTGCCAGCAGCCCGTCTCCGGGACTAGGGAAACACTACAATGAGCAGTTCTTC. This sequence encodes CASSPSPGLGKHYNEQFF.